The clone carrying this TCR beta chain was recorded once. The data originate from a study of STAT5B mutations in CD4+ large granular lymphocyte leukemia. Study background: Among healthy donors, a particular HLA allele went with more CDR3 'QG' motifs.

The data were produced by immunoSEQ multiplex PCR, yet TCRdb's version contains in-frame clones alone and is incomplete. The sample holds roughly 30,000 clones, roughly 84% seen once. V dropped 5 bases and J dropped 3; count of bases not matched to a gene: 10. CDR1 and CDR2 (germline): SGHVS, FNYEAQ. CDR3 length equals 18 residues. Sequenced material: CD4+ T cells from blood buffy coats. V gene TRBV7-6 combines with J gene TRBJ2-5, with 15 nucleotides matching TRBD2. This TCR was recovered from a human donor in good health. CDR3 sequence reads: CASSHGLAGGVREETQYF. DNA for the CDR3: TGTGCCAGCAGCCACGGACTAGCGGGGGGGGTGAGGGAAGAGACCCAGTACTTC.